This T cell receptor (beta chain) was retrieved from a study of CD8 T cells in Susac syndrome. The V gene end was trimmed by 3 bases and the J gene end by 3 bases; junction bases not matched to a gene: 3. This CDR3 contains 14 residues. Germline V lookup: CDR1 ENHRY, CDR2 SYGVKD. With random hexamers, roughly 0.45 to 1 ug RNA was reverse transcribed. By means of immunoSEQ multiplex PCR, TCR beta CDR3 spanning 54 Vbeta and 13 Jbeta underwent amplification. TCRdb reprocessed the immunoSEQ multiplex PCR reads with MiXCR, giving one entry per CDR3 protein. The data hold about 290,000 distinct CDR3 sequences, with roughly 85% observed a single time. This clonotype came up once.

The sequenced material came from CD8+ T cells from PBMCs. V gene TRBV10-3 combines with J gene TRBJ1-1; 8 nucleotides align to TRBD1. The receptor's source is a human donor with multiple sclerosis. CDR3 DNA: TGTGCCATCAGTGAAACAGGGGGTTACACTGAAGCTTTCTTT. It codes for CAISETGGYTEAFF.